A single sample gave rise to the 32 T cell receptor beta chains below, sequenced in a study of identical twins. A single record per CDR3 protein comes from TCRdb applying MiXCR to the 5' RACE reads. The sample consists of roughly 1,500,000 distinct CDR3 sequences, less than 35% of them appearing once. Sequenced input: cord blood. Source of these receptors: a newborn girl in good health.

The chain combines TRBV10-3 with TRBJ1-5; D unclear. Germline assignment: CDR1 ENHRY and CDR2 SYGVKD. The CDR3 loop spans 14 amino acids. The V end was cut by 2 bases, the J end by 12 bases, with 17 bases between. The DNA for the CDR3 is TGTGCCATCAGTGAGAAAAGAGTGGGGTTCGGCCAGCATTTT. It translates to CAISEKRVGFGQHF.

The V and J genes are TRBV4-1 and TRBJ2-3, with a possible D match to TRBD1 (6 bases). The length of the CDR3 is 15 residues. V was pared by 2 bases and J by 6 bases, with 15 bases between. Germline V CDR1 and CDR2: MGHRA, YSYEKL. The CDR3 DNA reads TGCGCCAGCAGCCAACGGACAGAAAGGGGGGATACGCAGTATTTT. Translating it yields CASSQRTERGDTQYF.

The CDR3 spells CSAKETANQPQHF. As DNA, the CDR3 is TGCAGTGCCAAGGAGACGGCAAATCAGCCCCAGCATTTT. V gene TRBV20-1 combines with J gene TRBJ1-5; D gene ambiguous. Germline V gene sequence: CDR1 DFQATT, CDR2 SNEGSKA (reference sequence). There are 13 residues in the CDR3. V lost 6 bases and J lost 4, with 13 bases in between.

This clonotype was counted a few times. The chain combines TRBV13 with TRBJ2-5; D possibly corresponds to TRBD2 (5 bases). Germline V gene data show CDR1 as PRHDT and CDR2 as FYEKMQ (reference sequence). This CDR3 region has 13 residues. Trimming pared 7 bases from V and 5 bases from J, leaving 14 bases between. The DNA for the CDR3 is TGTGCCAGCACCCAAGAGGGTGGTGAGACCCAGTACTTC. It yields the protein CASTQEGGETQYF.

V is TRBV21-1 and J is TRBJ2-5; the table's TRBD2 call for D was not verified on the DNA. TRBV21-1 has pseudogene status. There are 16 residues in the CDR3. CDR3 region: CASSKELAGGLETQYF. The CDR3 DNA is TGTGCCAGCAGCAAAGAACTAGCGGGGGGGCTAGAGACCCAGTACTTC.

The chain combines TRBV4-2 with TRBJ2-5; 9 bases fit TRBD2. The CDR3 is made up of 17 amino acids. The V segment lost 0 bases and the J segment 4 bases; nucleotides outside the gene matches: 9. Germline loops: CDR1 LGHNA, CDR2 YNFKEQ. The CDR3: CASSQDLPSGIGETQYF. CDR3 sequence (DNA): TGTGCCAGCAGCCAAGATCTCCCTAGCGGGATAGGAGAGACCCAGTACTTC.

A remark on this clonotype: This could be a read error, since a much larger clone is one nucleotide away. The chain uses TRBV20-1 and TRBJ2-1, with TRBD1 matching 10 bases. There are 14 residues in the CDR3. CDR1 and CDR2 (germline): DFQATT, SNEGSKA (reference sequence). The CDR3 spells CSARTGGSHNEQFF. For the CDR3, the DNA is TGCAGTGCTAGGACAGGGGGCTCCCACAATGAGCAGTTCTTC.

V usage is TRBV12-3 or TRBV12-4 and J usage is TRBJ2-5; 8 nucleotides line up with TRBD2. V shed 2 bases, J shed 0 bases, and the junction held 17 bases outside the gene matches. The CDR3 consists of 20 residues. The CDR3 sequence: CASSLYGRGLAPGYQETQYF. Written as DNA, the CDR3 is TGTGCCAGCAGTTTATATGGCCGCGGACTAGCACCAGGGTACCAAGAGACCCAGTACTTC.

The CDR3 nucleotides read TGTGCCAGCAGTTTACTGCAGGGCGGAACTGAAGCTTTCTTT. Protein sequence: CASSLLQGGTEAFF. The chain employs TRBV27 and TRBJ1-1; D is perhaps TRBD1 (5 bases). The V end was cut by 2 bases, the J end by 5 bases, with 12 bases between. The CDR3 is made up of 14 amino acids. CDR1 MNHEY and CDR2 SMNVEV come from the germline V gene (reference sequence).

This chain uses TRBV2 with TRBJ2-7, with 10 bases lining up with TRBD2. Trimming removed 2 bases from V and 2 bases from J; junction bases left unmatched: 9. CDR3 length: 17 residues. Germline V CDR1 and CDR2: SNHLY, FYNNEI. The CDR3 spells CASSELFSGGPTYEQYF. CDR3 nucleotides: TGTGCCAGCAGTGAATTGTTTAGCGGGGGGCCCACCTACGAGCAGTACTTC.

The genes are TRBV5-1 and TRBJ2-7; 11 nucleotides line up with TRBD2. After removal of 0 bases from V and 7 bases from J, the junction contained 9 bases not matched to a gene. In germline, CDR1 is SGHRS, CDR2 YFSETQ. There are 16 residues in the CDR3. CDR3 coding DNA: TGCGCCAGCAGCTTGGGAGGACTAGCGGGTTACAATGAGCAGTACTTC. Translating gives CASSLGGLAGYNEQYF. The variable domain in full, with the rest retrieved from reference TRBV5-1 and TRBJ2-7, is KAGVTQTPRYLIKTRGQQVTLSCSPISGHRSVSWYQQTPGQGLQFLFEYFSETQRNKGNFPGRFSGRQFSNSRSEMNVSTLELGDSALYLCASSLGGLAGYNEQYFGPGTRLTVT.

The rearrangement links TRBV20-1 to TRBJ2-7, with D possibly being TRBD1 or TRBD2 (5 bases each). The CDR3 loop spans 12 amino acids. V shed 8 bases and J shed 5 bases, with 16 bases lying between them. The germline V gene encodes CDR1 DFQATT and CDR2 SNEGSKA (reference sequence). The CDR3 DNA sequence: TGCAGTTCCAAAGGATTGGGACACGAGCAGTACTTC. It specifies CSSKGLGHEQYF.

Worth noting for this clonotype: A much larger clone differs from this one at a single base, so this may be a read error. This sequence joins TRBV6-2 or TRBV6-3 and TRBJ1-5; D unclear. V was cut by 0 bases and J by 5 bases, with 5 bases left in between. The germline V gene has CDR1 MNHEY and CDR2 SVGEGT. The CDR3 length is 13 residues. The CDR3 reads CASSYSRHQPQHF. CDR3 sequence (DNA): TGTGCCAGCAGTTACTCGAGGCATCAGCCCCAGCATTTT.

This clonotype was seen a handful of times. V gene TRBV6-5 combines with J gene TRBJ2-5; 8 bases are shared with TRBD1. The germline gives CDR1 MNHEY, CDR2 SVGAGI. This CDR3 has 14 residues. V was pared by 2 bases and J by 3 bases, with 2 bases of the junction left unmatched. The DNA of the CDR3 is TGTGCCAGCAGTTACACAGGGGGGAAAGAGACCCAGTACTTC. The encoded protein is CASSYTGGKETQYF.

The genes are TRBV29-1 and TRBJ2-5; 7 bases fit TRBD1. Germline V gene sequence: CDR1 SQVTM, CDR2 ANQGSEA. The V gene end was trimmed by 4 bases and the J gene end by 11 bases; junction bases not matched to a gene: 7. The CDR3 runs to 11 residues. The CDR3 region has the DNA TGCAGCGTTGCCGACAGGGTGGAGCAGTACTTC. Encoded protein: CSVADRVEQYF.

V usage is TRBV7-2 and J usage is TRBJ2-4; TRBD2 matches at 9 bases. Matching the DNA end better, TRBJ2-7 makes the J call doubtful. CDR1 is SGHTA, CDR2 FQGNSA, per germline. This CDR3 has 16 amino acids. CDR3 DNA: TGTGCCAGCAGCTTAGGTTGGGCGGGGGGGCGTAGCGAGCAGTACTTC. As protein: CASSLGWAGGRSEQYF.

The J gene is TRBJ2-3, the V gene TRBV6-4; D gene ambiguous. Between the trimmed V and J ends, which lost 4 bases and 10 bases, there was a span of 15 bases. The germline CDR1 and CDR2 sequences are MRHNA and SNTAGT. CDR3 size: 13 residues. CDR3 coding DNA: TGTGCCAGCAGTGTCAAGACGAGCGATGCGCAGTATTTT. Its protein is CASSVKTSDAQYF.

The chain is built from TRBV25-1 and TRBJ2-1; D is possibly TRBD2 (6 bases). This CDR3 region has 16 residues. Germline CDR1 and CDR2: MGHDK and SYGVNS. V lost 2 bases, J lost 0 bases, and 11 bases lay in between. In DNA form, the CDR3 reads TGTGCCAGCAGTGAAGCGGGGCACTCCTCCTACAATGAGCAGTTCTTC. Its protein is CASSEAGHSSYNEQFF.

J is TRBJ2-5 and V is TRBV28, with TRBD2 as a possible D gene (6 bases). The CDR3 loop spans 16 amino acids. CDR1 and CDR2 from the germline V gene are MDHEN and SYDVKM. Trimming removed 4 bases from V and 11 bases from J, with 26 bases in between. CDR3 nucleotide sequence: TGTGCCAGCAGTTGGGGGACTTTCTCTACTAACCGAGAGCAGTACTTC. This sequence encodes CASSWGTFSTNREQYF.

This clonotype was recorded once. This sequence joins TRBV11-2 and TRBJ2-5; 10 bases line up with TRBD2. Germline values: CDR1 SGHAT, CDR2 FQNNGV. V dropped 3 bases and J dropped 11; count of bases not matched to a gene: 15. CDR3 length: 16 residues. CDR3 protein: CASSFSSSGSFYEQYF. For the CDR3, the DNA is TGTGCCAGCAGCTTTTCTTCTAGCGGGAGTTTTTATGAGCAGTACTTC.

This clonotype was detected only a few times. The chain has TRBV12-3 or TRBV12-4 and TRBJ1-1, with D perhaps TRBD1 (5 bases). The CDR3 loop spans 14 amino acids. V lost 2 bases and J lost 1, with 8 bases in between. CDR3 amino acids: CASSLLGTNTEAFF. The DNA for the CDR3 is TGTGCCAGCAGTTTACTCGGGACGAACACTGAAGCTTTCTTT.

In its sample, this clonotype was seen once. The CDR3: CASSEGGPLSGANVLTF. As DNA, the CDR3 is TGTGCCAGCAGTGAGGGGGGCCCACTCTCTGGGGCCAACGTCCTGACTTTC. The chain combines TRBV12-3 or TRBV12-4 with TRBJ2-6, with D tentatively TRBD1 or TRBD2 (6 bases each). V gave up 5 bases and J gave up 0 bases, with 14 bases separating them. The CDR3 totals 17 residues.

A few counts support this clonotype. V is TRBV9 and J is TRBJ2-3, with 9 bases fitting TRBD2. V lost 0 bases to trimming and J lost 6 bases; unmatched junction nucleotides: 8. The CDR3 loop spans 16 amino acids. Germline V gene data show CDR1 as SGDLS and CDR2 as YYNGEE. CDR3 DNA sequence: TGTGCCAGCAGCGTAGGTAGCGGGAGCGGGGTTGATACGCAGTATTTT. Its translation is CASSVGSGSGVDTQYF. The variable domain in full, with the rest retrieved from reference TRBV9 and TRBJ2-3, is DSGVTQTPKHLITATGQRVTLRCSPRSGDLSVYWYQQSLDQGLQFLIQYYNGEERAKGNILERFSAQQFPDLHSELNLSSLELGDSALYFCASSVGSGSGVDTQYFGPGTRLTVL.

The chain links TRBV19 to TRBJ2-7; D is possibly TRBD2 (6 bases). The germline CDR1 and CDR2 sequences are LNHDA and SQIVND (reference sequence). V was clipped by 3 bases and J by 4 bases, with 13 bases between them. The CDR3 is made up of 14 amino acids. In nucleotides, the CDR3 is TGTGCCAGTAGTATTGCGGCGGACTATTACGAGCAGTACTTC. Amino acids: CASSIAADYYEQYF.

This clonotype showed up just a few times. The J gene is TRBJ2-5, the V gene TRBV28; maybe TRBD1 (6 bases). The ends were cut back, 6 bases at V and 0 bases at J, with 17 bases in the middle. The germline V gene has CDR1 MDHEN and CDR2 SYDVKM. The CDR3 spans 16 residues. This chain's CDR3 is CASSPTGRGYQETQYF. CDR3 nucleotide sequence: TGTGCCAGCAGCCCCACAGGGCGAGGGTACCAAGAGACCCAGTACTTC.

This clonotype appeared a few times. This chain links TRBV5-4 with TRBJ2-5; 7 bases agree with TRBD2. This CDR3 has 15 residues. The V gene's germline CDR1 is SGHNT and CDR2 YYREEE (reference sequence). With 4 bases clipped from V and 8 bases from J, the junction kept 14 bases outside the gene matches. CDR3 protein: CASSQGLGRAVTQYF. The CDR3, as DNA: TGTGCCAGCAGCCAAGGACTAGGCCGGGCGGTTACCCAGTACTTC.

This clonotype has only a few counts. The CDR3 DNA reads TGTGCCAGCAGCCCACTCCCGGACAGAAAGGGTGCTAACTATGGCTACACCTTC. Its translation: CASSPLPDRKGANYGYTF. The chain uses TRBV7-6 and TRBJ1-2; weak D call: TRBD1 (6 bases). Germline V gene data show CDR1 as SGHVS and CDR2 as FNYEAQ. Trimming pared 5 bases from V and 0 bases from J, leaving 22 bases between. The CDR3 sequence is 18 residues long. The full variable domain, completed using reference TRBV7-6 and TRBJ1-2, is GAGVSQSPRYKVTKRGQDVALRCDPISGHVSLYWYRQALGQGPEFLTYFNYEAQQDKSGLPNDRFSAERPEGSISTLTIQRTEQRDSAMYRCASSPLPDRKGANYGYTFGSGTRLTVV.

The chain recombines TRBV25-1 with TRBJ2-7; TRBD2 matches at 10 bases. CDR1 is MGHDK, CDR2 SYGVNS, per germline. This CDR3 contains 14 residues. V lost 3 bases to trimming and J lost 9 bases; unmatched junction nucleotides: 8. The CDR3 sequence: CASSDKASGRVQYF. DNA for the CDR3: TGTGCCAGCAGTGATAAGGCTAGCGGGAGAGTGCAGTACTTC.

This chain connects TRBV7-2 to TRBJ1-2; D is unresolved. Deletions cut 4 bases from V and 6 bases from J, with 12 bases between. This CDR3 region has 13 residues. The germline gives CDR1 SGHTA, CDR2 FQGNSA. CDR3 sequence reads: CASSWVARNGYTF. The CDR3 DNA reads TGTGCCAGCAGCTGGGTGGCGCGAAATGGCTACACCTTC.

V gene TRBV6-5 combines with J gene TRBJ1-3, with D unresolved. The ends were cut back, 0 bases at V and 0 bases at J, with 6 bases in the middle. This CDR3 spans 15 amino acids. Germline CDR1 is MNHEY and CDR2 is SVGAGI. CDR3 in amino acids: CASSYSRDSGNTIYF. DNA for the CDR3: TGTGCCAGCAGTTACTCAAGGGACTCTGGAAACACCATATATTTT.

This clonotype turned up a few times. The rearrangement uses TRBV21-1 and TRBJ2-7; the table's D call, TRBD1, was not checked against the DNA. TRBV21-1 is given as a pseudogene. CDR3 length: 12 amino acids. CDR3 loop: CATRRGGESQYF. The CDR3 DNA follows: TGTGCCACCCGAAGAGGGGGGGAGTCCCAGTACTTC.

The chain joins TRBV29-1 to TRBJ1-2, with D uncertain. This CDR3 comprises 12 residues. Trimming removed 4 bases at V and 2 bases at J, with 8 bases between. Germline V CDR1 and CDR2: SQVTM, ANQGSEA. DNA of the CDR3: TGCAGCGTTGCGGGGTGGAACTATGGCTACACCTTC. This translates into CSVAGWNYGYTF.